The rows below give T cell receptor beta chains drawn from one sample of a study of TIL therapy for anti-PD-1-resistant metastatic lung cancer. Profiled with immunoSEQ multiplex PCR; TCRdb holds only in-frame clones, not every one. The sample contains about 59,000 clones, 73% of which appear only once. Here the sequenced sample was blood, taken at baseline. These receptors originate from a person aged 25 to 85 with non-small cell lung cancer. The CDR3 runs from the conserved cysteine through the conserved F or W. Each record gives: V gene, J gene, D gene, CDR3 length, clone size, CDR3 DNA, CDR3 protein. A D gene is named only where the DNA matches it firmly. Part of the rows lack a size; the others show once, few, many or a class for expanded clones.

V gene: TRBV2; J gene: TRBJ2-5; D gene: TRBD1; CDR3 length: 14; clone size: -; CDR3 DNA: TGTGCCAGCAGGGACAGGGGAGGTGGAGAGACCCAGTACTTC; CDR3 protein: CASRDRGGGETQYF
V gene: TRBV18; J gene: TRBJ2-5; D gene: -; CDR3 length: 14; clone size: once; CDR3 DNA: TGTGCCAGCTCACCAGCCGCCGAGGGCGAGACCCAGTACTTC; CDR3 protein: CASSPAAEGETQYF
V gene: TRBV5-1; J gene: TRBJ1-1; D gene: -; CDR3 length: 16; clone size: -; CDR3 DNA: TGCGCCAGCAGCTTGGGGCTTATGGTAGTGAACACTGAAGCTTTCTTT; CDR3 protein: CASSLGLMVVNTEAFF
V gene: TRBV5-6; J gene: TRBJ2-3; D gene: -; CDR3 length: 14; clone size: -; CDR3 DNA: TGTGCCAGCAGCTTGGAGGGAATCACAGATACGCAGTATTTT; CDR3 protein: CASSLEGITDTQYF
V gene: TRBV30; J gene: TRBJ1-4; D gene: -; CDR3 length: 14; clone size: -; CDR3 DNA: TGTGCCTGGAGTGTACGGGGGAATAATGAAAAACTGTTTTTT; CDR3 protein: CAWSVRGNNEKLFF
V gene: TRBV9; J gene: TRBJ1-1; D gene: -; CDR3 length: 13; clone size: -; CDR3 DNA: TGTGCCAGCAGCGTTAATTCGAACACTGAAGCTTTCTTT; CDR3 protein: CASSVNSNTEAFF
V gene: TRBV28; J gene: TRBJ2-3; D gene: TRBD2; CDR3 length: 15; clone size: -; CDR3 DNA: TGTGCCAGCAGTTTGGGACTAGCGGGAGGAGATACGCAGTATTTT; CDR3 protein: CASSLGLAGGDTQYF
V gene: TRBV11-3; J gene: TRBJ1-1; D gene: -; CDR3 length: 15; clone size: many; CDR3 DNA: TGTGCCAGCAGCTACTCTCCACAGGGATATACTGAAGCTTTCTTT; CDR3 protein: CASSYSPQGYTEAFF
V gene: TRBV6-5; J gene: TRBJ1-4; D gene: -; CDR3 length: 14; clone size: -; CDR3 DNA: TGTGCCAGCAGGCGAGGGGAGGTCTCGGAAAAACTGTTTTTT; CDR3 protein: CASRRGEVSEKLFF
V gene: TRBV11-2; J gene: TRBJ2-2; D gene: -; CDR3 length: 14; clone size: -; CDR3 DNA: TGTGCCAGCAGCTTCTCGGGGATTACCGGGGAGCTGTTTTTT; CDR3 protein: CASSFSGITGELFF
V gene: TRBV10-1; J gene: TRBJ2-5; D gene: -; CDR3 length: 13; clone size: -; CDR3 DNA: TGCGCCAGCAGTGAGACTAGGGGGGAGACCCAGTACTTC; CDR3 protein: CASSETRGETQYF
V gene: TRBV11-2; J gene: TRBJ2-7; D gene: -; CDR3 length: 11; clone size: -; CDR3 DNA: TGTGCCAGCAGCCACGCGGCAGAGCAGTACTTC; CDR3 protein: CASSHAAEQYF
V gene: TRBV5-1; J gene: TRBJ1-2; D gene: -; CDR3 length: 14; clone size: -; CDR3 DNA: TGCGCCAGCAGCCGGGACTCCTTCGGGCATGGCTACACCTTC; CDR3 protein: CASSRDSFGHGYTF
V gene: TRBV6-6; J gene: TRBJ1-1; D gene: -; CDR3 length: 14; clone size: -; CDR3 DNA: TGTGCCAGCAGTTACAGATCTCTGAACACTGAAGCTTTCTTT; CDR3 protein: CASSYRSLNTEAFF
V gene: TRBV6-5; J gene: TRBJ2-5; D gene: TRBD1; CDR3 length: 15; clone size: -; CDR3 DNA: TGTGCCAGCAGGCGGGACAGGGGAAAGGGGGAGACCCAGTACTTC; CDR3 protein: CASRRDRGKGETQYF
V gene: TRBV7-2; J gene: TRBJ1-5; D gene: -; CDR3 length: 13; clone size: -; CDR3 DNA: TGTGCCAGCAGCTCACAGGGTTATCAGCCCCAGCATTTT; CDR3 protein: CASSSQGYQPQHF
V gene: TRBV18; J gene: TRBJ2-7; D gene: TRBD1; CDR3 length: 13; clone size: -; CDR3 DNA: TGTGCCAGCTCACCCGTGACAGGGTACGAGCAGTACTTC; CDR3 protein: CASSPVTGYEQYF